Sequencing of this T cell receptor beta chain was carried out in a study of blood T cell repertoires in COVID-19. Overall study: COVID-19 samples, acute and convalescent, were from the United States, Italy and Spain.

Only in-frame clones appear in the TCRdb table, and some are missing; sequencing was by immunoSEQ multiplex PCR. The table includes hundreds of thousands of clones, 90% detected once. Trimming took off 1 base at V and 0 bases at J, with 10 bases between the two ends. Germline CDR1 is SGHTA and CDR2 is FQGNSA. This CDR3 region has 17 residues. The receptor was isolated from a man in his fifties or sixties who had been exposed to COVID-19. The V and J genes are TRBV7-2 and TRBJ2-6; maybe TRBD1 (6 bases). Sequences were obtained from PBMCs or T cells enriched from blood (not recorded which). The CDR3 bases are TGTGCCAGCAGCTTAGTTGGGACAAACTCTGGGGCCAACGTCCTGACTTTC. Encoded protein: CASSLVGTNSGANVLTF.